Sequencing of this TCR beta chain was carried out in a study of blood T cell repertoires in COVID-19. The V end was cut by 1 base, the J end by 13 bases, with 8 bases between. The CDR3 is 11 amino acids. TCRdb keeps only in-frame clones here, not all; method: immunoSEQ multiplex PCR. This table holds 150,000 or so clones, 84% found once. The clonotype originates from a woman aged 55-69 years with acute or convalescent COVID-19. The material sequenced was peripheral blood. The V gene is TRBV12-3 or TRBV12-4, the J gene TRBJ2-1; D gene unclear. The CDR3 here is CASSLEEFQFF. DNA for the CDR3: TGTGCCAGCAGTTTAGAGGAGTTCCAGTTCTTC.